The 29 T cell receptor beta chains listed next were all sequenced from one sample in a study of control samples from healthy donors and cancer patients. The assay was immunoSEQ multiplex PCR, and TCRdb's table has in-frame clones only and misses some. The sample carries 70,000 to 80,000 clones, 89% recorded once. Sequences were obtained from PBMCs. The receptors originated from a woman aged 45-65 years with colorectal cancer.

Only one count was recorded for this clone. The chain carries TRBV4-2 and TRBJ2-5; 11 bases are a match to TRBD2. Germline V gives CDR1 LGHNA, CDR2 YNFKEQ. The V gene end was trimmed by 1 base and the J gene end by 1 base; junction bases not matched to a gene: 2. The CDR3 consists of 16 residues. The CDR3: CASSQVAGGPQETQYF. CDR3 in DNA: TGTGCCAGCAGCCAAGTAGCGGGGGGGCCCCAAGAGACCCAGTACTTC.

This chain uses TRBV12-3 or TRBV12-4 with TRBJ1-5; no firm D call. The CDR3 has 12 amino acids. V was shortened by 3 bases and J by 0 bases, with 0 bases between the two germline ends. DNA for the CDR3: TGTGCCAGCAGTTTTAGCAATCAGCCCCAGCATTTT. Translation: CASSFSNQPQHF.

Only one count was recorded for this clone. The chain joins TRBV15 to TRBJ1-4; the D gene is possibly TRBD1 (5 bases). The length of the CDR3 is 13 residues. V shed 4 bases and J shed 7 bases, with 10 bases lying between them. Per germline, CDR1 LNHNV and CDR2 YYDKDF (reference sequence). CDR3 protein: CATSTNRFEKLFF. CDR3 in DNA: TGTGCCACCAGCACAAACAGGTTTGAAAAACTGTTTTTT.

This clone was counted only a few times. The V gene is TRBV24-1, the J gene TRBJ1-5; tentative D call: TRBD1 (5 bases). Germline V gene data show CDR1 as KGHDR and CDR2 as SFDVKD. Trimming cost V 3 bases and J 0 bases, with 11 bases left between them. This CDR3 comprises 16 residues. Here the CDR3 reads CATSDGHGYSNQPQHF. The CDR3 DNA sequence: TGTGCCACCAGTGATGGACACGGGTATAGCAATCAGCCCCAGCATTTT.

The CDR3 is CASSFGGSYSNYGYTF. CDR3 in DNA: TGTGCCAGCAGCTTCGGAGGGTCGTACTCTAACTATGGCTACACCTTC. The chain recombines TRBV7-2 with TRBJ1-2, with unresolved D. Germline V gene lookup returns CDR1 SGHTA and CDR2 FQGNSA. V dropped 3 bases and J dropped 0 bases, with 14 bases sitting between them. The CDR3 has 16 amino acids.

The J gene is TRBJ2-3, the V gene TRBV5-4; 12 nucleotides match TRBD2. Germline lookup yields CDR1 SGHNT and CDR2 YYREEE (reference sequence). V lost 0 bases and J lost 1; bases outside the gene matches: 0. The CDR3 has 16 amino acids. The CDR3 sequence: CASSLGLAGGTDTQYF. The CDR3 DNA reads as TGTGCCAGCAGCTTGGGACTAGCGGGGGGCACAGATACGCAGTATTTT.

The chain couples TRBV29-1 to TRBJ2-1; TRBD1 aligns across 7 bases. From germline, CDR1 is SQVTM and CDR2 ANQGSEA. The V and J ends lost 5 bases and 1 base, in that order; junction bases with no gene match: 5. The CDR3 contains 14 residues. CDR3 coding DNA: TGCAGCGTTTGGACAGGATTTTCCTACAATGAGCAGTTCTTC. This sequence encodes CSVWTGFSYNEQFF.

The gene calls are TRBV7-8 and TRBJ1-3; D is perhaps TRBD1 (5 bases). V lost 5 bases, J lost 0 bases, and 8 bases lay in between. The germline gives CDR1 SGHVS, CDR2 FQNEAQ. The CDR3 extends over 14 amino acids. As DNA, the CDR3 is TGTGCCAGCAGCCGACAGACCTCTGGAAACACCATATATTTT. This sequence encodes CASSRQTSGNTIYF.

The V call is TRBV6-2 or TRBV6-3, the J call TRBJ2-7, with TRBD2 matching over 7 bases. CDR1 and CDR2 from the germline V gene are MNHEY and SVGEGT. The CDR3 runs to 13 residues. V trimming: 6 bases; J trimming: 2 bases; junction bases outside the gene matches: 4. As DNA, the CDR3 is TGTGCCAGCAGATACGGACTAGCCTACGAGCAGTACGTC. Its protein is CASRYGLAYEQYV.

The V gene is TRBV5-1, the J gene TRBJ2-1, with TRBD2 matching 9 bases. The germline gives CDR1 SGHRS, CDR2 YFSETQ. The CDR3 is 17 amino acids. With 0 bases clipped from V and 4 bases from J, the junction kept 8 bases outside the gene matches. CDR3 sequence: CASSLAPDSGRYNEQFF. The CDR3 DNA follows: TGCGCCAGCAGCTTGGCCCCAGATAGCGGGAGATACAATGAGCAGTTCTTC.

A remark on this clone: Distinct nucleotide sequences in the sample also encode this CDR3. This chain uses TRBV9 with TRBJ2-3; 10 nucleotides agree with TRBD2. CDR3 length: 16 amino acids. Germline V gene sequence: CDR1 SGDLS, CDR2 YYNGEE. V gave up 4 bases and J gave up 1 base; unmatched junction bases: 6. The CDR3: CASSPGGTSGTDTQYF. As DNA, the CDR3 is TGTGCCAGCAGCCCAGGTGGGACTAGCGGCACAGATACGCAGTATTTT. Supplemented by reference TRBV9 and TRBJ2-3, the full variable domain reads DSGVTQTPKHLITATGQRVTLRCSPRSGDLSVYWYQQSLDQGLQFLIQYYNGEERAKGNILERFSAQQFPDLHSELNLSSLELGDSALYFCASSPGGTSGTDTQYFGPGTRLTVL.

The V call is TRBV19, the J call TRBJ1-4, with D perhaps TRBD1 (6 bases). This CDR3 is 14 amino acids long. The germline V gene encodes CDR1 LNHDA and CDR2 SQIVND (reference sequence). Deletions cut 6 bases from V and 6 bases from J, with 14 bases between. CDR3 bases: TGTGCCAGTAGCTGGGGGCCCCGGGATGAAAAACTGTTTTTT. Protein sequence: CASSWGPRDEKLFF.

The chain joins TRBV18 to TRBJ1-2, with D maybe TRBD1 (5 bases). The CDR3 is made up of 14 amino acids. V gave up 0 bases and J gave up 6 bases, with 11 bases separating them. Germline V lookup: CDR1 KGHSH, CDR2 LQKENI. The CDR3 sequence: CASSPPAGQDGYTF. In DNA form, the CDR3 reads TGTGCCAGCTCACCACCGGCAGGGCAGGATGGCTACACCTTC. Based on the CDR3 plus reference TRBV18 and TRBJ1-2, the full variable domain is NAGVMQNPRHLVRRRGQEARLRCSPMKGHSHVYWYRQLPEEGLKFMVYLQKENIIDESGMPKERFSAEFPKEGPSILRIQQVVRGDSAAYFCASSPPAGQDGYTFGSGTRLTVV.

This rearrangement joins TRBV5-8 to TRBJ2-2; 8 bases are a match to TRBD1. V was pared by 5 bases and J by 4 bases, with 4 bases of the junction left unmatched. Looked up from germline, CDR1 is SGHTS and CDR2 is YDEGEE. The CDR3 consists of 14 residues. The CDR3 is CASSFGTGTGELFF. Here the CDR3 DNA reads TGTGCCAGCAGTTTCGGGACAGGCACCGGGGAGCTGTTTTTT. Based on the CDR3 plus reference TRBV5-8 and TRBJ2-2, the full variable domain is EAGVTQSPTHLIKTRGQQATLRCSPISGHTSVYWYQQALGLGLQFLLWYDEGEERNRGNFPPRFSGRQFPNYSSELNVNALELEDSALYLCASSFGTGTGELFFGEGSRLTVL.

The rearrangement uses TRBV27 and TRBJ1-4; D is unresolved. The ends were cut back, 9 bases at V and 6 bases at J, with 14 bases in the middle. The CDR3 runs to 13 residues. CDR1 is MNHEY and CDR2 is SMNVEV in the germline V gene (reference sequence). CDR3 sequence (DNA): TGTGCCAGTAGCAAACTAGGCTATGAAAAACTGTTTTTT. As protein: CASSKLGYEKLFF.

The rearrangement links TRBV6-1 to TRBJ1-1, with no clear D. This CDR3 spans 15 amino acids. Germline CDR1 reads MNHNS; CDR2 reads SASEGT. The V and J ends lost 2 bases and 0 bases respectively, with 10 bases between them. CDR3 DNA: TGTGCCAGCAGTGAACAAGGGAACCTGAACACTGAAGCTTTCTTT. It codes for CASSEQGNLNTEAFF.

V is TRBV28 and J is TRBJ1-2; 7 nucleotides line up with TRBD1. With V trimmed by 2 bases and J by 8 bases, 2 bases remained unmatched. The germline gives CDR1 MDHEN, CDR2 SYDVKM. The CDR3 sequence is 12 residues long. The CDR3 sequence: CASSLGTVGYTF. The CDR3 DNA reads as TGTGCCAGCAGTTTAGGGACAGTCGGCTACACCTTC.

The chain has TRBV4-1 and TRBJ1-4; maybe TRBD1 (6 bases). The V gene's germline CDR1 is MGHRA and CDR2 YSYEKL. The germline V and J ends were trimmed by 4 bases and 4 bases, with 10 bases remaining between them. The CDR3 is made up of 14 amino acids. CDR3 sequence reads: CASSPGQINEKLFF. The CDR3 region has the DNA TGCGCCAGCAGCCCCGGACAGATTAATGAAAAACTGTTTTTT.

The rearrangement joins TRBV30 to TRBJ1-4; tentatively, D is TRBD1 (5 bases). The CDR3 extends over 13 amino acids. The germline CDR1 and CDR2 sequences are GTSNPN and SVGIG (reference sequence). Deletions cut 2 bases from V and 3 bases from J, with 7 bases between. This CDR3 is CAWSIGANEKLFF. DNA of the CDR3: TGTGCCTGGAGTATAGGGGCTAATGAAAAACTGTTTTTT.

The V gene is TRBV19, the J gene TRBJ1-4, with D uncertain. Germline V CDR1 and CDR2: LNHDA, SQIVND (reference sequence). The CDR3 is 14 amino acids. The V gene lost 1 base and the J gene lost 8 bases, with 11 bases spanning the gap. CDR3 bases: TGTGCCAGTAGTATAGGACTCAGAGGGGAAAAACTGTTTTTT. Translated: CASSIGLRGEKLFF.

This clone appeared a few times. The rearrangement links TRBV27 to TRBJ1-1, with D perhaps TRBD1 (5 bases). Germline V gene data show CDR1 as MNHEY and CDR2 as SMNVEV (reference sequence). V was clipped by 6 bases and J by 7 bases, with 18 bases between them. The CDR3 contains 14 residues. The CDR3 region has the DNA TGTGCCAGCAGGCCTCGGGGCGTGGCAGGTGAAGCTTTCTTT. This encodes CASRPRGVAGEAFF.

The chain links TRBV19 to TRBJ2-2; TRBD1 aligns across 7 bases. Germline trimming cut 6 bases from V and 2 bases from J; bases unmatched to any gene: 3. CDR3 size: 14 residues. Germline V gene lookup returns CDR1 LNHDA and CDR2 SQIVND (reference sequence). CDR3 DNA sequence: TGTGCCAGTAGAAGGACAGGTAACACCGGGGAGCTGTTTTTT. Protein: CASRRTGNTGELFF. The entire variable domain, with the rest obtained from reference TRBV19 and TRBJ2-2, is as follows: DGGITQSPKYLFRKEGQNVTLSCEQNLNHDAMYWYRQDPGQGLRLIYYSQIVNDFQKGDIAEGYSVSREKKESFPLTVTSAQKNPTAFYLCASRRTGNTGELFFGEGSRLTVL.

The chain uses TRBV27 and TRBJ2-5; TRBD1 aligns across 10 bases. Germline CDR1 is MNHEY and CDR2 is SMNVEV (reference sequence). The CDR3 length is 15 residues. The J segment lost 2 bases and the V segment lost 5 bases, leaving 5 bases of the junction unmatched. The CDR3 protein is CASSQSGQGQETQYF. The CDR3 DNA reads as TGTGCCAGCAGTCAATCGGGACAGGGGCAAGAGACCCAGTACTTC.

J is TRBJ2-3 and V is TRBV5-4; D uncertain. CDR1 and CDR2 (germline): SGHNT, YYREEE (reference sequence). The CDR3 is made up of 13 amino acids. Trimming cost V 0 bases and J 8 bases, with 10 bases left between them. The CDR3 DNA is TGTGCCAGCAGCTTGGACGAGGCCGGTACGCAGTATTTT. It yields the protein CASSLDEAGTQYF.

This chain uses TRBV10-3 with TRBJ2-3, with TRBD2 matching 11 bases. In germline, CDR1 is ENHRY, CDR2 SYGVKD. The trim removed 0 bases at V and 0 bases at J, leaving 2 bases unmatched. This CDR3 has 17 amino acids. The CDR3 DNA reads TGTGCCATCAGTGAGTCGCCTAGCGGGGGGAGCACAGATACGCAGTATTTT. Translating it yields CAISESPSGGSTDTQYF.

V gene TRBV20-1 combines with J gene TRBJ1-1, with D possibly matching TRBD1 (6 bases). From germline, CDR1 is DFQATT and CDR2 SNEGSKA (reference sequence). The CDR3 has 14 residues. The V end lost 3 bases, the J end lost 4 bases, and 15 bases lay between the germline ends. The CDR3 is CSASPGGPATEAFF. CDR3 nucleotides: TGCAGTGCTAGTCCGGGGGGCCCTGCCACTGAAGCTTTCTTT.

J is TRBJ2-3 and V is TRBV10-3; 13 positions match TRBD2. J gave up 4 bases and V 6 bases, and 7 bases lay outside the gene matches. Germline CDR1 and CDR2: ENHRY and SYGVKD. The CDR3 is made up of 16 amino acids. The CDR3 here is CAIRDPTSGGADTQYF. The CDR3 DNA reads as TGTGCCATCAGGGACCCTACTAGCGGGGGGGCAGATACGCAGTATTTT.

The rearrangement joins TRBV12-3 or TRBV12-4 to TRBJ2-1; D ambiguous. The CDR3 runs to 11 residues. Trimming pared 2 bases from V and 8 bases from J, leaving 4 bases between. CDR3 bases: TGTGCCAGCAGTTTAAAACATGAGCAGTTCTTC. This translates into CASSLKHEQFF.

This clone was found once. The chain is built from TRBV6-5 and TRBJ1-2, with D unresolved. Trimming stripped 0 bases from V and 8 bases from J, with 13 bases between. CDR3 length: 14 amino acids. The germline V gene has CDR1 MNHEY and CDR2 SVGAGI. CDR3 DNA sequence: TGTGCCAGCAGTTACTCGAGTCCGAGGGAAGGCTACACCTTC. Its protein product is CASSYSSPREGYTF.